This TCR beta chain was captured by sequencing in a study of cytomegalovirus exposure and HLA in healthy donors. Study-wide context: Early released data comprised around 79 million unique TCRs from HLA-typed donors.

Every donor was a healthy person donating bone marrow. Researchers ran the PCR with 60 Vbeta and 13 Jbeta primers. Produced via immunoSEQ multiplex PCR; TCRdb's table is partial and in-frame only. Here the sample spans 210,000 or so clones, about four fifths being singletons. The germline V gene encodes CDR1 SGHRS and CDR2 YFSETQ. V dropped 2 bases and J dropped 6; count of bases not matched to a gene: 4. This CDR3 spans 14 amino acids. Findings and caveats of the study: It was reported that TCR beta sequences correctly inferred the HLA-A and HLA-B alleles for most subjects. HLA alleles showed associations with fewer than 20,000 TCR beta sequences in a later analysis, at a 0.05 false discovery rate.

About this clone itself: Antigen unknown.

The source of this sequence is a woman between 45 and 65 years old in good health and CMV-seropositive. Input material: PBMCs. This chain connects TRBV5-1 to TRBJ1-2, with 10 bases fitting TRBD1. The CDR3 loop is CASSFLGTGDGYTF. CDR3 DNA: TGCGCCAGCAGCTTCCTCGGGACAGGGGATGGCTACACCTTC.